This TCR beta chain was captured by sequencing in a study of read filtering for tumor transcriptome and immune sequencing. The CDR3 totals 14 residues. The ends lost 4 bases at V and 5 bases at J; junction bases unmatched: 6. Germline V lookup: CDR1 SEHNR, CDR2 FQNEAQ (reference sequence). The library was built from roughly 400 ng RNA with molecular barcoded adaptors for alpha/delta and beta/gamma chains. TCRdb reanalysed the reads using MiXCR and keeps one entry per CDR3 protein. The sample holds about 47,000 distinct CDR3 sequences, approximately 12% seen once. Many counts were recorded for this clonotype.

The rearrangement joins TRBV7-9 to TRBJ2-5, with 8 bases lining up with TRBD1. Sequenced: a population of CD138-negative cells sorted from bone marrow. This TCR was sampled from a donor aged 40 or older with multiple myeloma. The CDR3 DNA is TGTGCCAGCAGCTCCCCAGGGGGCTGGGAGACCCAGTACTTC. Protein product: CASSSPGGWETQYF.